A selection of T cell receptor beta chains follows, all from one sample in a study of regulatory T cells in long-lasting Graves disease. TCRdb ran MiXCR on the multiplex PCR reads and lists one entry per CDR3 protein. The table has about 350,000 distinct CDR3 sequences, about a sixth seen once. The sample also formed part of further work on T cells in Graves' hyperthyroidism and ophthalmopathy.

This material consisted of peripheral blood mononuclear cells (PBMCs), taken at new diagnosis, from a patient treated with antithyroid drugs. The receptors come from a woman under 30 with Graves disease. Each CDR3 is given with its conserved first and last residue. Fields, in order: J gene, clone size, V gene, D gene, CDR3 DNA, CDR3 protein. The D gene is left open where the match is weak. Rows give clone size only sometimes, using once, few, many, or a class for an expanded clone.

j_call: TRBJ2-7
clone_size: many
v_call: TRBV28
d_call: NA
cdr3_nt: TGTGCCAGCAGTGGGGGTTGGGACTCCCGAGGATACGAGCAGTACTTC
cdr3_aa: CASSGGWDSRGYEQYF

j_call: TRBJ1-1
clone_size: NA
v_call: TRBV30
d_call: NA
cdr3_nt: TGTGCCCTTCGGTCGATGGGAACTGAAGCTTTCTTT
cdr3_aa: CALRSMGTEAFF

j_call: TRBJ1-2
clone_size: many
v_call: TRBV5-1
d_call: NA
cdr3_nt: TGCGCCAGCAGGAACAGGGTAGGAGATGGAGGCGGCTACACCTTC
cdr3_aa: CASRNRVGDGGGYTF

j_call: TRBJ1-2
clone_size: many
v_call: TRBV2
d_call: NA
cdr3_nt: TGTGCCAGCAGCCCCGGGACATTCAGTCCTGGGGCTAACTATGGCTACACCTTC
cdr3_aa: CASSPGTFSPGANYGYTF

j_call: TRBJ2-7
clone_size: NA
v_call: TRBV2
d_call: NA
cdr3_nt: TGTGCCAGCAGTGAAGTATCGGGGTACTACGAGCAGTACTTC
cdr3_aa: CASSEVSGYYEQYF

j_call: TRBJ2-3
clone_size: many
v_call: TRBV6-1
d_call: NA
cdr3_nt: TGTGCCAGCAGTGATGACAGGTACCCGACAGATACGCAGTATTTT
cdr3_aa: CASSDDRYPTDTQYF

j_call: TRBJ2-7
clone_size: many
v_call: TRBV27
d_call: NA
cdr3_nt: TGTGCCAGCAGTTCGCTGGGAGCGGAGAGCTCCTACGAGCAGTACTTC
cdr3_aa: CASSSLGAESSYEQYF

j_call: TRBJ2-3
clone_size: few
v_call: TRBV29-1
d_call: NA
cdr3_nt: TGCGGCGTCCGATCAGGGAACACAGATACGCAGTATTTT
cdr3_aa: CGVRSGNTDTQYF

j_call: TRBJ1-5
clone_size: many
v_call: TRBV11-1
d_call: NA
cdr3_nt: TGTGTCAGCAGCTTAGCGCGTCGACGGATTAGCAATCAGCCCCAGCATTTT
cdr3_aa: CVSSLARRRISNQPQHF

j_call: TRBJ2-5
clone_size: many
v_call: TRBV11-2
d_call: NA
cdr3_nt: TGTGCCAGCAGCTTAAACCCGACAGAACTCTACCAAGAGACCCAGTACTTC
cdr3_aa: CASSLNPTELYQETQYF

j_call: TRBJ2-3
clone_size: many
v_call: TRBV3-1
d_call: NA
cdr3_nt: TGTGCCAGCAGCCAATATGGGACGGCTAGCACAGATACGCAGTATTTT
cdr3_aa: CASSQYGTASTDTQYF

j_call: TRBJ1-1
clone_size: many
v_call: TRBV15
d_call: NA
cdr3_nt: TGTGCCACCAGCATCGACCCCCAATCTATGAACACTGAAGCTTTCTTT
cdr3_aa: CATSIDPQSMNTEAFF

j_call: TRBJ2-3
clone_size: many
v_call: TRBV6-1
d_call: TRBD2
cdr3_nt: TGTGCCAGCCGGTCTTTGAGGAGGACTAGCCCGGGGGCAGATACGCAGTATTTT
cdr3_aa: CASRSLRRTSPGADTQYF

j_call: TRBJ1-5
clone_size: many
v_call: TRBV28
d_call: NA
cdr3_nt: TGTGCCAGCAGAGCCGGGGGAGTGAGCAATCAGCCCCAGCATTTT
cdr3_aa: CASRAGGVSNQPQHF

j_call: TRBJ1-1
clone_size: many
v_call: TRBV28
d_call: NA
cdr3_nt: TGTGCCAGCAGTCCGGGCCCTTACTATAGGAACACTGAAGCTTTCTTT
cdr3_aa: CASSPGPYYRNTEAFF

j_call: TRBJ2-2
clone_size: NA
v_call: TRBV19
d_call: NA
cdr3_nt: TGTGCCAGTAGTATAGATGGGTACACCGGGGAGCTGTTTTTT
cdr3_aa: CASSIDGYTGELFF

j_call: TRBJ2-3
clone_size: many
v_call: TRBV6-2/TRBV6-3
d_call: NA
cdr3_nt: TGTGCCAGCAGTTACAGGACCACAGATACGCAGTATTTT
cdr3_aa: CASSYRTTDTQYF

j_call: TRBJ2-7
clone_size: many
v_call: TRBV5-1
d_call: TRBD2
cdr3_nt: TGTGCCAGCAGCTTGATGAGCGGGGCAAAGTTGGAGCAGTACTTC
cdr3_aa: CASSLMSGAKLEQYF

j_call: TRBJ2-7
clone_size: NA
v_call: TRBV6-2/TRBV6-3
d_call: TRBD2
cdr3_nt: TGTGCCAGCAGGCGTAGCGGGAGGGCCCAGAGCTCCTACGAGCAGTACTTC
cdr3_aa: CASRRSGRAQSSYEQYF

j_call: TRBJ1-1
clone_size: many
v_call: TRBV11-2
d_call: NA
cdr3_nt: TGTGCCAGCAGCTTAAGGCCGGGGGGAGGGAACACTGAAGCTTTCTTT
cdr3_aa: CASSLRPGGGNTEAFF

j_call: TRBJ2-5
clone_size: many
v_call: TRBV9
d_call: TRBD2
cdr3_nt: TGTGCCAGCAGCGCGGGACTAGCGGGAGTGGGGGAGACCCAGTACTTC
cdr3_aa: CASSAGLAGVGETQYF

j_call: TRBJ1-1
clone_size: NA
v_call: TRBV30
d_call: NA
cdr3_nt: TGTGCCGCAAAGCCGGGACAGAACACTGAAGCTTTCTTT
cdr3_aa: CAAKPGQNTEAFF

j_call: TRBJ2-1
clone_size: many
v_call: TRBV30
d_call: TRBD2
cdr3_nt: TGTGCCTGTTCTAGCGGGGGGTTTTACAATGAGCAGTTCTTC
cdr3_aa: CACSSGGFYNEQFF

j_call: TRBJ1-5
clone_size: NA
v_call: TRBV24-1
d_call: NA
cdr3_nt: TGTGCCACCAGTCCCCAGGGGTTTAGTCAGCCCCAGCATTTT
cdr3_aa: CATSPQGFSQPQHF

j_call: TRBJ2-5
clone_size: many
v_call: TRBV20-1
d_call: TRBD2
cdr3_nt: TGCAGTGCGGTTGGCGGGGGGGCGGGGGAGACCCAGTACTTC
cdr3_aa: CSAVGGGAGETQYF

j_call: TRBJ1-5
clone_size: NA
v_call: TRBV6-5
d_call: NA
cdr3_nt: TGTGCCAGCAGTTACCACAATAATCAGCCCCAGCATTTT
cdr3_aa: CASSYHNNQPQHF

j_call: TRBJ1-2
clone_size: many
v_call: TRBV5-1
d_call: TRBD1
cdr3_nt: TGCGCCAGCAGCTCGCCGGGACAGTTCTATGGCTACACCTTC
cdr3_aa: CASSSPGQFYGYTF

j_call: TRBJ2-1
clone_size: many
v_call: TRBV7-8
d_call: NA
cdr3_nt: TGTGCCAGCAGCTTAATCGGCGGGGAAGTCGTAGGCAGGGAAAACCCCTACAATGAGCAGTTCTTC
cdr3_aa: CASSLIGGEVVGRENPYNEQFF

j_call: TRBJ1-3
clone_size: few
v_call: TRBV7-9
d_call: NA
cdr3_nt: TGTGCCAGCAGCTTAGGCCGCGGGGCCGGATACACCATATATTTT
cdr3_aa: CASSLGRGAGYTIYF

j_call: TRBJ1-1
clone_size: NA
v_call: TRBV13
d_call: TRBD1
cdr3_nt: TGTGCCAGCAGCTACGCCGGACAGGAGAACACTGAAGCTTTCTTT
cdr3_aa: CASSYAGQENTEAFF

j_call: TRBJ2-7
clone_size: few
v_call: TRBV10-3
d_call: NA
cdr3_nt: TGTGCCGCCAGCCGGGACTCAGATTTCTACGAGCAGTACTTC
cdr3_aa: CAASRDSDFYEQYF

j_call: TRBJ1-1
clone_size: many
v_call: TRBV28
d_call: TRBD1
cdr3_nt: TGTGCCAGCAGAAGAACAGGGGTGCCCCGTGAAGCTTTCTTT
cdr3_aa: CASRRTGVPREAFF

j_call: TRBJ1-4
clone_size: many
v_call: TRBV27
d_call: NA
cdr3_nt: TGTGCCAGCAGTTTAGTCGGGACGGAGGATGAAAAACTGTTTTTT
cdr3_aa: CASSLVGTEDEKLFF

j_call: TRBJ1-6
clone_size: few
v_call: TRBV6-1
d_call: NA
cdr3_nt: TGTGCCAGCAGTGAATCTCCGGGACAATTATCACCCCTCCACTTT
cdr3_aa: CASSESPGQLSPLHF

j_call: TRBJ1-2
clone_size: many
v_call: TRBV18
d_call: NA
cdr3_nt: TGTGCCAGCTCACCGACGGAGAAGGGTGGCTACACCTTC
cdr3_aa: CASSPTEKGGYTF

j_call: TRBJ2-7
clone_size: many
v_call: TRBV6-1
d_call: NA
cdr3_nt: TGTGCCAGCAGTCGACAAGTGCAGTTAACCTACGAGCAGTACTTC
cdr3_aa: CASSRQVQLTYEQYF

j_call: TRBJ2-5
clone_size: many
v_call: TRBV6-1
d_call: NA
cdr3_nt: TGTGCCAGCAGTGAAATGGGGGGCAACCAAGAGACCCAGTACTTC
cdr3_aa: CASSEMGGNQETQYF

j_call: TRBJ1-6
clone_size: NA
v_call: TRBV2
d_call: NA
cdr3_nt: TGTGCCAGCTATAGAGGCTATAATTCACCCCTCCACTTT
cdr3_aa: CASYRGYNSPLHF

j_call: TRBJ2-3
clone_size: NA
v_call: TRBV12-5
d_call: NA
cdr3_nt: TGTGCTAGTGGCCACGGAATAGATACGCAGTATTTT
cdr3_aa: CASGHGIDTQYF

j_call: TRBJ2-7
clone_size: NA
v_call: TRBV11-2
d_call: NA
cdr3_nt: TGTGCCAGTAGTATTTCGCTCGAAACCGGGACCATGCACGAGCAGTACTTC
cdr3_aa: CASSISLETGTMHEQYF

j_call: TRBJ2-3
clone_size: many
v_call: TRBV2
d_call: TRBD2
cdr3_nt: TGTGCCAGCAGTTCGACTAGCGGGGGGCCGAGCACAGATACGCAGTATTTT
cdr3_aa: CASSSTSGGPSTDTQYF

j_call: TRBJ1-1
clone_size: many
v_call: TRBV2
d_call: NA
cdr3_nt: TGTGCCAGCAGGGTACACATAGAGCACACTGAAGCTTTCTTT
cdr3_aa: CASRVHIEHTEAFF

j_call: TRBJ1-5
clone_size: many
v_call: TRBV28
d_call: NA
cdr3_nt: TGTGCCAGCCAACAGCTTTACGAGCCCCAGCATTTT
cdr3_aa: CASQQLYEPQHF